Listed here are 32 T cell receptor beta chains from one sample, sequenced in a study of radiation and T cells in renal cell carcinoma. Time point given: blood 4 weeks post-SBRT, at nephrectomy. The treatment was: 15 Gy SBRT to primary tumor, nephrectomy 4 weeks later. Data came from immunoSEQ multiplex PCR; TCRdb stores just in-frame clones and leaves some out. Of about 78,000 clones listed, about nine tenths were seen once; the top ten hold around 6%. The sample was blood, taken from a patient whose treatment included radiotherapy and nephrectomy. These receptors were collected from a woman aged 65 to 85 with renal cell carcinoma.

J is TRBJ1-2 and V is TRBV7-2, with D possibly TRBD1 on 6 matching bases. In germline, CDR1 is SGHTA, CDR2 FQGNSA. The ends were cut back, 6 bases at V and 2 bases at J, with 13 bases in the middle. CDR3 length: 14 amino acids. CDR3 loop: CASREGGPNYGYTF. The DNA for the CDR3 is TGTGCCAGCAGAGAGGGGGGTCCCAACTATGGCTACACCTTC.

This clone has a single count. The chain joins TRBV6-5 to TRBJ1-2; D gene uncertain. The CDR3 is 12 residues long. Trimming took off 5 bases at V and 7 bases at J, with 11 bases between the two ends. CDR1 is MNHEY and CDR2 is SVGAGI in the germline V gene. CDR3 coding DNA: TGTGCCAGCAGTACCGACAAAGGTGGCTACACCTTC. Protein product: CASSTDKGGYTF.

This rearrangement joins TRBV6-1 to TRBJ1-1; D possibly corresponds to TRBD1 (5 bases). V was clipped by 2 bases and J by 3 bases, with 13 bases between them. Germline V gene data show CDR1 as MNHNS and CDR2 as SASEGT. The length of the CDR3 is 15 residues. CDR3 coding DNA: TGTGCCAGCAGTGAAAGGGGCAGGCGAGACACTGAAGCTTTCTTT. Translated: CASSERGRRDTEAFF.

The rearrangement uses TRBV5-4 and TRBJ1-1; D may be TRBD1 (5 bases). CDR1 and CDR2 (germline): SGHNT, YYREEE (reference sequence). This CDR3 region has 13 residues. The germline V and J ends were trimmed by 4 bases and 5 bases, with 12 bases remaining between them. Written as DNA, the CDR3 is TGTGCCAGCAGCCAAGAGGGGAAAACTGAAGCTTTCTTT. Translating gives CASSQEGKTEAFF.

This chain uses TRBV11-2 with TRBJ1-1, with D uncertain. The CDR3 runs to 14 residues. V gave up 7 bases and J gave up 0 bases, with 12 bases separating them. Germline V gives CDR1 SGHAT, CDR2 FQNNGV. CDR3 amino acids: CASTRRALNTEAFF. CDR3 sequence (DNA): TGTGCCAGCACCCGGAGGGCCCTGAACACTGAAGCTTTCTTT.

This clone was seen only once. This chain connects TRBV7-2 to TRBJ2-7; no definite D call. Per germline, CDR1 SGHTA and CDR2 FQGNSA. V gave up 1 base and J gave up 6 bases, with 10 bases separating them. This CDR3 is built from 13 residues. The CDR3 spells CASSLGARVEQYF. The DNA of the CDR3 is TGTGCCAGCAGCTTAGGGGCTAGAGTCGAGCAGTACTTC. The full variable domain, in which reference TRBV7-2 and TRBJ2-7 provide the parts outside the CDR3, is GAGVSQSPSNKVTEKGKDVELRCDPISGHTALYWYRQSLGQGLEFLIYFQGNSAPDKSGLPSDRFSAERTGGSVSTLTIQRTQQEDSAVYLCASSLGARVEQYFGPGTRLTVT.

The J gene is TRBJ2-5, the V gene TRBV10-3; 8 bases agree with TRBD2. The CDR3 covers 17 residues. Trimming cost V 4 bases and J 2 bases; bases outside gene matches: 12. Germline CDR1 ENHRY, CDR2 SYGVKD. The CDR3 sequence is CAISALRAGGPQETQYF. The CDR3 nucleotides are TGTGCCATCAGTGCTTTAAGGGCGGGGGGCCCGCAAGAGACCCAGTACTTC.

In its sample, this clone was seen once. The V call is TRBV5-8, the J call TRBJ1-5; 7 bases are shared with TRBD1. J was trimmed by 6 bases and V by 4 bases; bases with no gene match: 10. Germline values: CDR1 SGHTS, CDR2 YDEGEE. The CDR3 covers 15 residues. Here the CDR3 DNA reads TGTGCCAGCAGCCGCGGACAGGTATCGGTTCAGCCCCAGCATTTT. It encodes CASSRGQVSVQPQHF.

V and J are TRBV19 and TRBJ1-1; D perhaps matches TRBD1 (5 bases). Germline lookup yields CDR1 LNHDA and CDR2 SQIVND (reference sequence). This CDR3 has 14 residues. The germline V and J ends were trimmed by 7 bases and 3 bases, with 15 bases remaining between them. Written as DNA, the CDR3 is TGTGCCAGTACCCCGGGGCACTCTTACACTGAAGCTTTCTTT. Its protein product is CASTPGHSYTEAFF. The whole variable domain, filled in from reference TRBV19 and TRBJ1-1, reads DGGITQSPKYLFRKEGQNVTLSCEQNLNHDAMYWYRQDPGQGLRLIYYSQIVNDFQKGDIAEGYSVSREKKESFPLTVTSAQKNPTAFYLCASTPGHSYTEAFFGQGTRLTVV.

The chain combines TRBV7-2 with TRBJ1-1; D unresolved. Germline values: CDR1 SGHTA, CDR2 FQGNSA. The CDR3 length is 13 residues. V shed 1 base and J shed 3 bases, with 6 bases lying between them. The CDR3: CASSLGRYTEAFF. Written as DNA, the CDR3 is TGTGCCAGCAGCTTAGGGCGGTACACTGAAGCTTTCTTT.

This clone was seen just once. The chain employs TRBV5-6 and TRBJ2-3; no reliable D call. Looked up from germline, CDR1 is SGHDT and CDR2 is YYEEEE. V was pared by 0 bases and J by 0 bases, with 8 bases between. The CDR3 has 15 amino acids. For the CDR3, the DNA is TGTGCCAGCAGCTTGGCCGGAATTAGCACAGATACGCAGTATTTT. It translates to CASSLAGISTDTQYF.

The rearrangement links TRBV28 to TRBJ1-2; 8 bases are shared with TRBD1. This CDR3 has 13 residues. CDR1 and CDR2 (germline): MDHEN, SYDVKM. J lost 4 bases, V lost 5 bases, and 3 bases had no gene match. CDR3 sequence (DNA): TGTGCCAGCAGTCCAGGACAGGGCTATGGCTACACCTTC. Translation gives CASSPGQGYGYTF.

V gene TRBV7-8 combines with J gene TRBJ1-2; 11 nucleotides match TRBD1. CDR3 size: 14 residues. CDR1 is SGHVS and CDR2 is FQNEAQ in the germline V gene. V was clipped by 5 bases and J by 3 bases; unmatched bases: 2. The CDR3 sequence is CASSRTGGDYGYTF. CDR3 coding DNA: TGTGCCAGCAGCCGGACAGGGGGCGACTATGGCTACACCTTC.

The chain is built from TRBV7-9 and TRBJ1-1, with no clear D. V dropped 1 base and J dropped 0 bases, with 3 bases sitting between them. CDR3 length equals 13 residues. The V gene's germline CDR1 is SEHNR and CDR2 FQNEAQ (reference sequence). CDR3 protein: CASSLEVNTEAFF. As DNA, the CDR3 is TGTGCCAGCAGCTTAGAGGTGAACACTGAAGCTTTCTTT.

This clone has a single count. This chain joins TRBV7-3 and TRBJ1-1; D is unresolved. Per the germline V gene, CDR1 is SGHTA and CDR2 is FQGTGA. Trimming removed 1 base at V and 1 base at J, with 4 bases between. The CDR3 covers 13 residues. CDR3 DNA sequence: TGTGCCAGCAGCTTAAAACGGAACACTGAAGCTTTCTTT. This sequence encodes CASSLKRNTEAFF.

This sequence joins TRBV7-2 and TRBJ2-5, with 8 bases identical to TRBD2. The CDR3 is 13 amino acids. Per the germline V gene, CDR1 is SGHTA and CDR2 is FQGNSA. For the CDR3, the DNA is TGTGCAGAGGGACTAGGGATCCTGGAGACCCAGTACTTC. Translating gives CAEGLGILETQYF. The full variable domain, with the rest looked up from reference TRBV7-2 and TRBJ2-5, is GAGVSQSPSNKVTEKGKDVELRCDPISGHTALYWYRQSLGQGLEFLIYFQGNSAPDKSGLPSDRFSAERTGGSVSTLTIQRTQQEDSAVYLCAEGLGILETQYFGPGTRLLVL.

The chain combines TRBV10-2 with TRBJ1-4; a possible D gene is TRBD1 (5 bases). Germline loops: CDR1 WSHSY, CDR2 SAAADI. The CDR3 is 14 residues long. Trimming took off 3 bases at V and 10 bases at J, with 15 bases between the two ends. The CDR3 region is CASSEIQPRGKLFF. In DNA form, the CDR3 reads TGCGCCAGCAGTGAAATCCAGCCTAGGGGAAAACTGTTTTTT.

The chain recombines TRBV6-6 with TRBJ1-5; D gene unclear. Germline lookup yields CDR1 MNHNY and CDR2 SVGAGI (reference sequence). The ends were cut back, 7 bases at V and 4 bases at J, with 8 bases in the middle. The CDR3 contains 12 residues. For the CDR3, the DNA is TGTGCCAGCAATCTCCTGAATCAGCCCCAGCATTTT. Translating gives CASNLLNQPQHF.

The chain recombines TRBV6-4 with TRBJ2-2; D call uncertain. In germline, CDR1 is MRHNA, CDR2 SNTAGT. The CDR3 covers 14 residues. V lost 7 bases to trimming and J lost 2 bases, with 11 bases between them. Written as DNA, the CDR3 is TGTGCCAGCAAGGCATCGGCCAACACCGGGGAGCTGTTTTTT. This sequence encodes CASKASANTGELFF.

A single count supports this clone. The CDR3 bases are TGTGCCAGCAGCTTGGGGGGGGCAGACTACAATGAGCAGTTCTTC. It specifies CASSLGGADYNEQFF. The chain employs TRBV7-6 and TRBJ2-1; D possibly corresponds to TRBD2 (7 bases). Looked up from germline, CDR1 is SGHVS and CDR2 is FNYEAQ. This CDR3 is 15 amino acids long. The V and J ends lost 3 bases and 3 bases respectively, with 12 bases between them.

The CDR3 DNA reads as TGCGCCAGCAGCCAAGATTGGAAGAATTCACCCCTCCACTTT. Its translation is CASSQDWKNSPLHF. The chain employs TRBV4-1 and TRBJ1-6, with D unclear. The V gene lost 0 bases and the J gene lost 7 bases, with 7 bases spanning the gap. This CDR3 has 14 amino acids. The germline gives CDR1 MGHRA, CDR2 YSYEKL.

This clone was seen a few times. V and J are TRBV15 and TRBJ2-3; no clear D gene. Trimming took 0 bases from V and 6 from J, leaving 10 bases between them. Per the germline V gene, CDR1 is LNHNV and CDR2 is YYDKDF (reference sequence). This CDR3 comprises 14 residues. The CDR3 reads CATSRDTAADTQYF. The DNA of the CDR3 is TGTGCCACCAGCAGAGATACGGCGGCCGATACGCAGTATTTT.

The V and J genes are TRBV7-2 and TRBJ2-7, with a tentative D call TRBD1 (5 bases). Trimming left V 2 bases short and J 3 bases short, with 17 bases between. Per germline, CDR1 SGHTA and CDR2 FQGNSA. There are 16 residues in the CDR3. The CDR3 region is CASSLYPDIERYEQYF. The CDR3 DNA reads TGTGCCAGCAGCTTATATCCGGACATTGAACGCTACGAGCAGTACTTC.

The J gene is TRBJ1-2, the V gene TRBV18; no reliable D call. This CDR3 region has 13 residues. The germline CDR1 and CDR2 sequences are KGHSH and LQKENI. Trimming removed 3 bases at V and 8 bases at J, with 13 bases between. The chain's CDR3 is CASSPGQVYGYTF. CDR3 DNA sequence: TGTGCCAGCTCACCCGGGCAGGTTTACGGCTACACCTTC.

The V gene is TRBV2, the J gene TRBJ1-4; 7 nucleotides match TRBD1. CDR3 size: 15 residues. With 6 bases clipped from V and 5 bases from J, the junction kept 9 bases outside the gene matches. Per the germline V gene, CDR1 is SNHLY and CDR2 is FYNNEI. CDR3 DNA: TGTGCCAGCAGCCCAACCGGGACAGACAATGAAAAACTGTTTTTT. Translated, it gives CASSPTGTDNEKLFF.

This chain joins TRBV5-6 and TRBJ2-1; perhaps TRBD1 as D (6 bases). Trimming took 4 bases from V and 7 from J, leaving 21 bases between them. This CDR3 is 16 amino acids long. The germline V gene has CDR1 SGHDT and CDR2 YYEEEE. Here the CDR3 DNA reads TGTGCCAGCAGCCTTGGTTCAGGGGTTATAGAAAATGAGCAGTTCTTC. Translated, it gives CASSLGSGVIENEQFF.

V and J are TRBV27 and TRBJ2-1, with TRBD2 identical over 12 bases. The CDR3 spans 17 residues. The germline V gene encodes CDR1 MNHEY and CDR2 SMNVEV (reference sequence). V gave up 5 bases and J gave up 4 bases; unmatched junction bases: 9. CDR3 protein: CASSPARLAGVYNEQFF. CDR3 in DNA: TGTGCCAGCAGTCCCGCCCGACTAGCGGGAGTGTACAATGAGCAGTTCTTC.

The V and J genes are TRBV7-2 and TRBJ1-2; D remains ambiguous. V was cut by 5 bases and J by 3 bases, with 4 bases left in between. CDR1 SGHTA and CDR2 FQGNSA come from the germline V gene. The CDR3 is made up of 11 amino acids. The CDR3 spells CASSGHYGYTF. In DNA, the CDR3 is TGTGCCAGCAGCGGACACTATGGCTACACCTTC.

With regard to this clone: The same CDR3 also results from other DNA sequences found in this sample. The V and J genes are TRBV9 and TRBJ2-2, with 10 bases matching TRBD1. The CDR3 has 15 amino acids. The trim removed 0 bases at V and 5 bases at J, leaving 1 base unmatched. Germline CDR1 is SGDLS and CDR2 is YYNGEE. For the CDR3, the DNA is TGTGCCAGCAGCGTAGGGGGACAGGGGACCGGGGAGCTGTTTTTT. This translates into CASSVGGQGTGELFF. The full variable domain, with the rest looked up from reference TRBV9 and TRBJ2-2, is DSGVTQTPKHLITATGQRVTLRCSPRSGDLSVYWYQQSLDQGLQFLIQYYNGEERAKGNILERFSAQQFPDLHSELNLSSLELGDSALYFCASSVGGQGTGELFFGEGSRLTVL.

The chain is built from TRBV11-3 and TRBJ2-1; D unresolved. The CDR3 loop spans 13 amino acids. From germline, CDR1 is SGHNT and CDR2 YENEEA. V was clipped by 1 base and J by 10 bases, with 11 bases between them. The DNA of the CDR3 is TGTGCCAGCAGCTTAGTTGGGGAAGGGGAGCAGTTCTTC. Residues: CASSLVGEGEQFF. The full variable domain, its missing parts supplied by reference TRBV11-3 and TRBJ2-1, is EAGVVQSPRYKIIEKKQPVAFWCNPISGHNTLYWYLQNLGQGPELLIRYENEEAVDDSQLPKDRFSAERLKGVDSTLKIQPAELGDSAVYLCASSLVGEGEQFFGPGTRLTVL.

As for this clone: Other DNA sequences in this specimen translate into the identical CDR3. The V call is TRBV14, the J call TRBJ2-7; no definite D call. CDR3 length: 12 amino acids. Looked up from germline, CDR1 is SGHDN and CDR2 is FVKESK. With 5 bases removed from V and 1 base from J, the gap between germline ends came to 6 bases. The DNA of the CDR3 is TGTGCCAGCAGCTTGAATTCCTACGAGCAGTACTTC. This gives the protein CASSLNSYEQYF.

The chain links TRBV7-9 to TRBJ1-5; TRBD1 is a possible D gene (6 bases). The V and J ends lost 1 base and 4 bases respectively, with 8 bases between them. The CDR3 consists of 14 residues. CDR1 and CDR2 from the germline V gene are SEHNR and FQNEAQ (reference sequence). This CDR3 reads CASSLGGGNQPQHF. The CDR3 DNA reads TGTGCCAGCAGCTTAGGAGGGGGGAATCAGCCCCAGCATTTT.